This TCR beta chain appears in the sequencing data of a study of blood T cell repertoires in COVID-19. Original methodology: Reference gene primer amplification in the assay estimated nucleated cell counts. Assay used: immunoSEQ multiplex PCR; TCRdb lists only in-frame clones, some missing. The V and J calls and the clone size are those of that table, but D and trimming were determined from the DNA. The sample yields roughly 410,000 clones, about nine tenths seen once. Germline V gene lookup returns CDR1 MDHEN and CDR2 SYDVKM. J lost 6 bases, V lost 5 bases, and 14 bases had no gene match. The CDR3 sequence is 16 residues long.

The gene calls are TRBV28 and TRBJ1-2, with TRBD1 identical over 8 bases. The clonotype was recovered from a woman aged 40 to 50 with COVID-19, enrolled during active disease. Sequencing was carried out using peripheral blood. The CDR3 spells CASSIARTGFENGYTF. DNA for the CDR3: TGTGCCAGCAGTATCGCACGGACAGGGTTCGAGAATGGCTACACCTTC.